This TCR beta chain was captured by sequencing in a study of immune evolution from preneoplasia to lung adenocarcinoma (dated by TCRdb to 2020 to 2023). As for the study more broadly: No AAH lesions showed HLA loss of heterozygosity, compared with 7% of AIS, 15% of MIA and approximately 34% of ADC lesions. POLYSOLVER was used to infer class I HLA alleles from exome data, and LOHHLA was used to detect allele-specific HLA loss. Immune contexture across lung adenocarcinoma precursors and invasive adenocarcinoma was profiled using immune gene expression, TCR sequencing and multiplex immunofluorescence. It was reported in the study that about 100 samples were used for TCR sequencing. Resected precursor lesions (AAH, AIS, MIA) and invasive adenocarcinomas were compared against paired morphologically normal lung tissue. The sample size was set by how many specimens were available, not by a prior power calculation. A total of about 56 patients contributed TCR sequencing data. The immune data were integrated with whole exome sequencing and methylation data from the same cohort of nodules. A total of some 51 patients with pulmonary nodules who underwent surgical resection were included in the overall cohort.

Comments on this clone: The clone's antigen remains unknown. Relative to the germline gene, one junction end is altered; a read error may explain this.

What the authors observed across the whole study: The findings were based on association rather than direct causation, and larger cohorts with long-term follow-up and longitudinal biopsies were deemed needed. Because every patient came from Japan and China, how well the results apply to Western populations was uncertain. The highest T cell clonality was observed in KRAS-mutant nodules compared with EGFR-mutant or double wild-type lesions. Normal lung showed the highest clonality, whereas later-stage lesions appeared to have higher T cell density and diversity but lower clonality. Normal lung had the highest top T cell clone frequencies, which appeared to decline progressively from AAH through AIS, MIA and invasive adenocarcinoma.

Patients underwent resection in Japan or China between about 2013 and 2017. The histologic diagnosis of each case was independently confirmed on H&E slides by two lung cancer pathologists. Macro-dissection after pathologic assessment enriched premalignant or tumor cells for nucleic acid extraction. DNA was isolated from FFPE tissue using the AllPrep DNA/RNA FFPE Kit. From the cysteine up to the phenylalanine, the CDR3 has a length of 13 residues. Of all the DNA, just the CDR3 is kept, 39 bases in frame from base 1. For CDR1 and CDR2, the germline V gene lists KGHSH and LQKENI. The immunoSEQ hsTCRbeta Kit was used to sequence TCR beta CDR3 regions from DNA. In the paper's pipeline: TCR sequencing data were analysed with the ImmunoSEQ Analyzer. T cell clonality was defined as 1 minus Pielou's evenness computed on productive rearrangements. The inverse Simpson index, applied to productive templates, was used to measure T cell diversity. T cell density was defined as TCR beta template counts normalized to usable DNA, with usable DNA estimated by amplifying and sequencing housekeeping genes. Two-sided Kruskal-Wallis tests were used to compare TCR metrics between histologic stages. What TCRdb holds here is the immuneACCESS table cut down to in-frame rearrangements. Part of the clones is not present; checked against another copy, under half of the missing clones reflect an unresolved V gene, and the others are unexplained. That table gives V, J and clone size, and the DNA gave D and trimming. The sample table holds about 4,200 clones, of which 79% were seen once. The ten most abundant clones make up roughly 26% of the sample.

The specimen sequenced was FFPE invasive lung adenocarcinoma tissue. In the paper's terms, the cell subset or site label means: frankly invasive lung adenocarcinoma (ADC). The chain is encoded by TRBV18 joined to TRBJ1-2; 7 nucleotides in the junction match TRBD1. The source is a person between 35 and 59 years old with lung adenocarcinoma. Some clones in this sample may be carry-over from other donors' samples. The sequence in DNA is TGTGCCAGCTCGCCACTAGACAGGGCCGGCTACACCTTC. It encodes CASSPLDRAGYTF.